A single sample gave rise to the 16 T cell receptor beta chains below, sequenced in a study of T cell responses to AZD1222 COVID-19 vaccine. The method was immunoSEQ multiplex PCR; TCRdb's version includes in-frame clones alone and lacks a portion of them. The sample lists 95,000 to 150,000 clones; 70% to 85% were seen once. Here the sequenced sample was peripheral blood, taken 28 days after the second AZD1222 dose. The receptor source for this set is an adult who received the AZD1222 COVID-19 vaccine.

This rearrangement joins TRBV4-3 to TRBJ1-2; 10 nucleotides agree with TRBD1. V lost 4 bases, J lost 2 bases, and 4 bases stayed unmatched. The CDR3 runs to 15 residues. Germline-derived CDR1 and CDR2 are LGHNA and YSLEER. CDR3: CASSLLTGGNYGYTF. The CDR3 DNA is TGCGCCAGCAGCCTCCTGACAGGGGGCAACTATGGCTACACCTTC.

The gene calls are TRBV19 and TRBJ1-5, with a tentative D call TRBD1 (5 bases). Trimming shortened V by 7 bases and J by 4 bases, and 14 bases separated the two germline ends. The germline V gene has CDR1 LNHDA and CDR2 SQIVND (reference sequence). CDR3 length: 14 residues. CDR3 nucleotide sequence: TGTGCCAGTAAGGGGTCGGGGCGGAATCAGCCCCAGCATTTT. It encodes CASKGSGRNQPQHF.

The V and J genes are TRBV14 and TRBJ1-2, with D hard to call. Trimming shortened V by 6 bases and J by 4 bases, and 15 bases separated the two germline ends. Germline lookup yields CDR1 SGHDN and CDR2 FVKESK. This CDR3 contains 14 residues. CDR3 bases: TGTGCCAGCAGTCTTACGGCACAAAGCTATGGCTACACCTTC. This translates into CASSLTAQSYGYTF.

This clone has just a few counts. The CDR3 is CASSFQRGDTGELFF. The CDR3 DNA reads as TGTGCCAGCAGTTTCCAGAGGGGGGACACCGGGGAGCTGTTTTTT. This rearrangement joins TRBV27 to TRBJ2-2; D is possibly TRBD1 or TRBD2 (6 bases each). V lost 3 bases and J lost 3, with 11 bases in between. Germline CDR1 MNHEY, CDR2 SMNVEV (reference sequence). The CDR3 covers 15 residues.

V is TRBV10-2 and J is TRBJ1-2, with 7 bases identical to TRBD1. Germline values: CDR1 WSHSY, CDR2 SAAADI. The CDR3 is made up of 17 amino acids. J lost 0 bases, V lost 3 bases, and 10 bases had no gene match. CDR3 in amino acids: CASSDTDPGQTNYGYTF. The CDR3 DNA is TGCGCCAGCAGTGACACAGATCCGGGACAGACTAACTATGGCTACACCTTC.

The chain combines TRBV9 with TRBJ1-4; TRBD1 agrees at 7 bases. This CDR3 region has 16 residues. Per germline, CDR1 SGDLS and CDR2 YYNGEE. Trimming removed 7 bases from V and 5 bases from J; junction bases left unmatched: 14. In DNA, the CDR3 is TGTGCCAGCGCACCGGGACAGACTCTGCCGAATGAAAAACTGTTTTTT. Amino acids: CASAPGQTLPNEKLFF.

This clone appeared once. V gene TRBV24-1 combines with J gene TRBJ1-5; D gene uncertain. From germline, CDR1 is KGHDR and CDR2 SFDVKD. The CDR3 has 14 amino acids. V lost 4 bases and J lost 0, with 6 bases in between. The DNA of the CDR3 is TGTGCCACCAGTGACCAGTATAGCAATCAGCCCCAGCATTTT. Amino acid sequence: CATSDQYSNQPQHF.

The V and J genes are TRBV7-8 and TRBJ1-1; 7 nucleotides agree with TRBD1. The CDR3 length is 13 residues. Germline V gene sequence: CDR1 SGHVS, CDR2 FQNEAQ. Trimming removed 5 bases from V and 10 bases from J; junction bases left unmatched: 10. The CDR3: CASSSAGGQGAFF. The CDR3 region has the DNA TGTGCCAGCAGCAGTGCAGGGGGTCAAGGAGCTTTCTTT.

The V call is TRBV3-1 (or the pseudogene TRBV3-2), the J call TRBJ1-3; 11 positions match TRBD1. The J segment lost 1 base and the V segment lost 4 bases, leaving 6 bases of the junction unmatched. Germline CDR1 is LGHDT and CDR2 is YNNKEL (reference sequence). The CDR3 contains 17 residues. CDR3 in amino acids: CASSLGQGVSSGNTIYF. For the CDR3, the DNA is TGTGCCAGCAGCCTGGGACAGGGGGTTAGTTCTGGAAACACCATATATTTT.

As DNA, the CDR3 is TGTGCCGGACGAAACGGGGACACTGAAGCTTTCTTT. Translated: CAGRNGDTEAFF. The chain couples TRBV6-6 to TRBJ1-1; no clear D gene. Per germline, CDR1 MNHNY and CDR2 SVGAGI (reference sequence). This CDR3 comprises 12 residues. V lost 11 bases and J lost 3, with 13 bases in between.

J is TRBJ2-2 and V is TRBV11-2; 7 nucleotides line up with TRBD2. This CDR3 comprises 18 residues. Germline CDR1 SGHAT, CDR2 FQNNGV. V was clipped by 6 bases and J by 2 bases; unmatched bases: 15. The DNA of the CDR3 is TGTGCCAGCAGTTCCCGCGGAGGGAGCGGGGCCAACACCGGGGAGCTGTTTTTT. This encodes CASSSRGGSGANTGELFF.

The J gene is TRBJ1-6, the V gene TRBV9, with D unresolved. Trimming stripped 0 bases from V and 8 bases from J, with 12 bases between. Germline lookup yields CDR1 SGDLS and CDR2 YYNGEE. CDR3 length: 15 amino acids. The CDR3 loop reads CASSVDVRTDSPLHF. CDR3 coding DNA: TGTGCCAGCAGCGTAGACGTCCGTACGGATTCACCCCTCCACTTT.

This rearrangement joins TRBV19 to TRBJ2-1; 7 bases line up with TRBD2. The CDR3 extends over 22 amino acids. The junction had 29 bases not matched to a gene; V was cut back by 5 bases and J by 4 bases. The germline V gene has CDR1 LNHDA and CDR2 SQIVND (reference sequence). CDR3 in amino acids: CASSSRPSGAAAYTLQYNEQFF. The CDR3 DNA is TGTGCCAGTAGTTCTCGACCCAGCGGGGCCGCTGCTTACACGCTCCAATACAATGAGCAGTTCTTC.

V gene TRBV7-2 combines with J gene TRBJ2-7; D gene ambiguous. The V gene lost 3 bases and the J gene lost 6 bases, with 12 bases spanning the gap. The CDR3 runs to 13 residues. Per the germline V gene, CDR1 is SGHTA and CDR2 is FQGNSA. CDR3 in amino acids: CASSFGVASEQYF. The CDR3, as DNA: TGTGCCAGCAGCTTTGGTGTTGCGAGCGAGCAGTACTTC.

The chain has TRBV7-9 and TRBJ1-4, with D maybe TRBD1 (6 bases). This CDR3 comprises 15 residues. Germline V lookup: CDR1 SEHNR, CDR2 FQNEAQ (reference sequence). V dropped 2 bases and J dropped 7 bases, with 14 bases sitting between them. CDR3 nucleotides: TGTGCCAGCAGCTTATCGGGGGCTCGGGGTGAAAAACTGTTTTTT. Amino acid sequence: CASSLSGARGEKLFF.

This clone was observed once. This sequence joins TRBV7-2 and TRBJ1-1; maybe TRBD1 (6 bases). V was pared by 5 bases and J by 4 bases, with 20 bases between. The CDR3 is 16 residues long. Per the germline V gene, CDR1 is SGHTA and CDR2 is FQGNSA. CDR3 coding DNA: TGTGCCAGCAGCAGACCGACAGGATTGGGGGGCACTGAAGCTTTCTTT. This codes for CASSRPTGLGGTEAFF.